This T cell receptor (beta chain) was observed in a study of blood T cell repertoires in COVID-19. This CDR3 region has 13 residues. V shed 9 bases and J shed 10 bases, with 21 bases lying between them. CDR1 is MNHEY and CDR2 is SVGAGI in the germline V gene. Under the authors' procedure: Reference gene primer amplification yielded estimated nucleated cell counts. Profiling relied on immunoSEQ multiplex PCR, and the TCRdb table lists in-frame clones only, not all of them. That table furnishes V, J and clone size, whereas the DNA furnished D and trimming. The table lists roughly 100,000 clones, about nine tenths of them singletons.

The source material was peripheral blood. This clonotype was obtained from a woman of 80 years or more in a cohort sampled during active COVID-19. The chain combines TRBV6-5 with TRBJ2-5, with D possibly matching TRBD1 (5 bases). CDR3 DNA: TGTGCCAGTACCGAGACACCGGACATAGGCCAGTACTTC. Translating it yields CASTETPDIGQYF.